These T cell receptor beta chains were read from a single sample in a study of blood T cell repertoires in COVID-19. The data were produced by immunoSEQ multiplex PCR, yet TCRdb's version contains in-frame clones alone and is incomplete. The sample holds around 200,000 clones, about 83% seen once. The sequencing sample was made of peripheral blood. Receptors originate from a man aged 35 to 55 with active or convalescent COVID-19. Both conserved end residues are part of each CDR3. The D gene is left open where the match is weak. Clone size is stated in some rows and not others, as once, few, many or a class when expanded.

j_call | clone_size | d_call | v_call | cdr3_aa | cdr3_nt
TRBJ2-7 | NA | NA | TRBV3-1/TRBV3-2 | CASSQEGGKGIAEGYEQYF | TGTGCCAGCAGCCAAGAAGGAGGGAAGGGAATAGCGGAGGGCTACGAGCAGTACTTC
TRBJ1-5 | NA | NA | TRBV4-1 | CASSLNRDTTPQPQHF | TGCGCCAGCAGCCTAAACCGGGACACCACTCCCCAGCCCCAGCATTTT
TRBJ2-3 | NA | NA | TRBV11-3 | CASSLRGVTTITDTQYF | TGTGCCAGCAGCTTACGCGGCGTAACGACGATCACAGATACGCAGTATTTT
TRBJ1-2 | NA | TRBD1 | TRBV29-1 | CSVGQGEASLNGYTF | TGCAGCGTTGGACAGGGAGAAGCGTCCCTAAACGGCTACACCTTC
TRBJ2-5 | NA | TRBD2 | TRBV10-3 | CAIGTSDQETQYF | TGTGCCATCGGGACTAGCGATCAAGAGACCCAGTACTTC
TRBJ1-1 | NA | TRBD1 | TRBV4-2 | CASSQGVGQQMNTEAFF | TGTGCCAGCAGCCAAGGGGTGGGACAGCAGATGAACACTGAAGCTTTCTTT
TRBJ2-7 | NA | TRBD2 | TRBV5-1 | CASSLGGLAATYEQYF | TGCGCCAGCAGCTTGGGGGGACTAGCGGCTACCTACGAGCAGTACTTC
TRBJ1-1 | few | NA | TRBV11-3 | CASSLSLSATVTEAFF | TGTGCCAGCAGCTTATCTTTGTCCGCGACAGTCACTGAAGCTTTCTTT
TRBJ1-1 | NA | NA | TRBV5-1 | CASRQGVGNTEAFF | TGCGCCAGCAGACAGGGTGTGGGGAACACTGAAGCTTTCTTT
TRBJ2-1 | NA | NA | TRBV14 | CASSQARIDEQFF | TGTGCCAGCAGCCAAGCTAGGATTGATGAGCAGTTCTTC
TRBJ2-3 | NA | TRBD2 | TRBV7-8 | CASSLEWTSGRDTQYF | TGTGCCAGCAGCTTAGAGTGGACTAGCGGGAGAGATACGCAGTATTTT
TRBJ2-4 | NA | NA | TRBV6-5 | CAVRGAPENIQYF | TGTGCCGTCCGGGGGGCCCCCGAAAACATTCAGTACTTC
TRBJ1-2 | NA | NA | TRBV7-9 | CASSLGAQQEEYGYTF | TGTGCCAGCAGCTTAGGCGCTCAGCAGGAAGAATATGGCTACACCTTC
TRBJ1-1 | NA | TRBD1 | TRBV7-9 | CASSRTGATEAFF | TGTGCCAGCAGTCGGACAGGGGCCACTGAAGCTTTCTTT
TRBJ2-5 | NA | TRBD2 | TRBV28 | CASSSETSPQETQYF | TGTGCCAGCAGTTCAGAGACTAGCCCGCAAGAGACCCAGTACTTC
TRBJ2-1 | NA | NA | TRBV29-1 | CSVEEGASIDEQFF | TGCAGCGTTGAGGAGGGGGCGAGTATCGATGAGCAGTTCTTC
TRBJ2-7 | NA | TRBD1 | TRBV28 | CASSGPGTASYEQYF | TGTGCCAGCAGTGGACCCGGGACAGCCTCCTACGAGCAGTACTTC
TRBJ2-3 | NA | NA | TRBV20-1 | CSASGAAVRTDTQYF | TGCAGTGCTAGTGGGGCAGCAGTACGCACAGATACGCAGTATTTT
TRBJ2-2 | NA | TRBD1 | TRBV29-1 | CSVEDTPRGWTGWRTGELFF | TGCAGCGTTGAAGATACCCCGAGGGGATGGACAGGGTGGCGCACCGGGGAGCTGTTTTTT
TRBJ1-6 | NA | NA | TRBV5-1 | CASSLGTATSNSPLHF | TGCGCCAGCAGCTTGGGTACCGCTACCTCAAATTCACCCCTCCACTTT
TRBJ1-4 | NA | NA | TRBV6-6 | CASSTPGDEKLFF | TGTGCCAGCAGCACACCAGGGGATGAAAAACTGTTTTTT
TRBJ1-3 | NA | NA | TRBV30 | CAWNGVAGNTIYF | TGTGCCTGGAACGGGGTGGCTGGAAACACCATATATTTT
TRBJ1-1 | few | TRBD1 | TRBV27 | CASSLGQVNTEAFF | TGTGCCAGCAGTTTGGGACAGGTGAACACTGAAGCTTTCTTT
TRBJ2-3 | NA | NA | TRBV30 | CAWGQRGGPDTQYF | TGTGCCTGGGGGCAACGAGGGGGACCAGATACGCAGTATTTT
TRBJ2-3 | NA | NA | TRBV30 | CAWSSGSDTQYF | TGTGCCTGGAGTTCAGGTTCAGATACGCAGTATTTT
TRBJ1-2 | NA | NA | TRBV21-1 | CASSNGNRGGYTF | TGTGCCAGCAGCAATGGAAATAGGGGCGGCTACACCTTC
TRBJ1-6 | NA | NA | TRBV6-5 | CASSGGLRYNSPLHF | TGTGCCAGCAGCGGAGGGTTGAGATATAATTCACCCCTCCACTTT
TRBJ1-2 | few | TRBD1 | TRBV6-1 | CASSERTGGINGYTF | TGTGCCAGCAGTGAACGGACAGGGGGTATTAATGGCTACACCTTC
TRBJ1-1 | few | NA | TRBV10-3 | CAIAGGNIPRSEAFF | TGTGCCATCGCGGGGGGCAATATCCCCAGATCTGAAGCTTTCTTT
TRBJ2-7 | few | TRBD2 | TRBV2 | CASNPLAGGPYEQYF | TGTGCCAGCAACCCTCTAGCGGGAGGACCCTACGAGCAGTACTTC
TRBJ1-4 | NA | NA | TRBV21-1 | CASSRGQGATNEKLFF | TGTGCCAGCAGCAGGGGACAGGGGGCAACTAATGAAAAACTGTTTTTT
TRBJ1-5 | few | TRBD1 | TRBV2 | CASSSGQVSNQPQHF | TGTGCCAGCAGTTCAGGACAGGTTAGCAATCAGCCCCAGCATTTT
TRBJ1-5 | NA | NA | TRBV6-2/TRBV6-3 | CASSTTGPQHF | TGTGCCAGCAGTACGACAGGGCCCCAGCATTTT
TRBJ1-5 | once | TRBD1 | TRBV30 | CAWSVPGRGQPQHF | TGTGCCTGGAGTGTACCGGGCAGGGGGCAGCCCCAGCATTTT
TRBJ2-5 | once | NA | TRBV7-9 | CASSMGLGETQYF | TGTGCCAGCAGCATGGGGCTCGGGGAGACCCAGTACTTC
TRBJ1-2 | NA | NA | TRBV24-1 | CATSDWRGDNYGYTF | TGTGCCACCAGTGATTGGCGGGGGGATAACTATGGCTACACCTTC
TRBJ2-2 | NA | TRBD2 | TRBV3-1/TRBV3-2 | CASSQDEARGASGAGELFF | TGTGCCAGCAGCCAAGATGAGGCAAGGGGGGCTAGCGGGGCCGGGGAGCTGTTTTTT
TRBJ1-6 | NA | TRBD1 | TRBV12-3/TRBV12-4 | CASSRDSNSPLHF | TGTGCCAGCAGCCGGGACAGTAATTCACCCCTCCACTTT
TRBJ1-4 | NA | NA | TRBV27 | CASRQTGDYEKLFF | TGTGCCAGCAGGCAGACGGGGGATTATGAAAAACTGTTTTTT
TRBJ1-1 | NA | NA | TRBV11-3 | CASSLDLGAQNTEAFF | TGTGCCAGCAGCTTAGATTTAGGGGCCCAGAACACTGAAGCTTTCTTT
TRBJ1-2 | few | NA | TRBV4-1 | CASSSPAGTPYGYTF | TGCGCCAGCAGCTCACCTGCCGGGACACCGTATGGCTACACCTTC
TRBJ1-1 | NA | NA | TRBV16 | CASSQSSRQGSSENTEAFF | TGTGCCAGCAGCCAATCGAGTAGGCAGGGGAGCAGTGAAAACACTGAAGCTTTCTTT
TRBJ1-6 | NA | NA | TRBV28 | CASSSLGVAQNF | TGTGCCAGCAGTTCCCTCGGGGTGGCTCAAAACTTT
TRBJ1-2 | NA | NA | TRBV7-6 | CASRPHPGVSWGYTF | TGTGCCAGCAGACCTCACCCAGGGGTTTCGTGGGGCTACACCTTC
TRBJ1-5 | NA | NA | TRBV30 | CAWSLTRGGQPQHF | TGTGCCTGGAGCTTAACCCGGGGAGGTCAGCCCCAGCATTTT
TRBJ2-3 | once | TRBD1 | TRBV5-1 | CASNKQLTGGRSTDTQYF | TGCGCCAGCAACAAACAACTAACAGGGGGCAGGAGCACAGATACGCAGTATTTT
TRBJ2-5 | NA | TRBD2 | TRBV15 | CATSRAGGSGTQYF | TGTGCCACCAGCAGAGCGGGCGGGAGTGGGACCCAGTACTTC
TRBJ2-7 | NA | TRBD2 | TRBV10-1 | CASPWGLAGGHPYEQYF | TGCGCCAGCCCTTGGGGACTAGCGGGAGGGCACCCTTACGAGCAGTACTTC
TRBJ1-2 | NA | TRBD1 | TRBV19 | CASTPMDRGVFYGYTF | TGTGCCAGTACCCCAATGGACAGGGGGGTATTCTATGGCTACACCTTC